These T cell receptor beta chains were read from a single sample in a study of human T cells and chemical hapten exposure. TCRdb independently ran MiXCR on the RACE reads; one entry per CDR3 protein. The sample shows a few hundred thousand distinct CDR3 sequences, over 6% of them seen only once. The sequences come from whole blood, collected in connection with sensitization to the hapten diphenylcyclopropenone (DPC). These receptor sequences come from a woman under 30 with alopecia areata. Some clones in this sample may be carry-over from other donors' samples. Both conserved end residues are part of each CDR3. The D gene is left open where the match is weak. Part of the rows lack a size; the others show once, few, many or a class for expanded clones.

>TRBV18|TRBD2|TRBJ2-1|NA
TGTGCCAGCTCATCACGCCCCGGGACTAGCATAGGCAATGAGCAGTTCTTC
CASSSRPGTSIGNEQFF
>TRBV6-5|TRBD1|TRBJ2-3|NA
TGTGCCAGCAGTTACGAGGGGGCCAGTATTCTGACAGATACGCAGTATTTT
CASSYEGASILTDTQYF
>TRBV5-1|NA|TRBJ2-3|NA
TGCGCCAGCAGCTTGAGTGGCAACACAGATACGCAGTATTTT
CASSLSGNTDTQYF
>TRBV12-3/TRBV12-4|NA|TRBJ1-1|NA
TGTGCCAGCAGTTTATCTTTTACTTTGACAGGAGGTTTTTCGATCACTGAAGCTTTCTTT
CASSLSFTLTGGFSITEAFF
>TRBV20-1|NA|TRBJ1-5|few
TGCAGTGCTACAAATCGGGGTACGAATCAGCCCCAGCATTTT
CSATNRGTNQPQHF
>TRBV5-1|TRBD1|TRBJ2-5|NA
TGCGCCAGCAGCTTGGGTACAGGGGCAGAGACCCAGTACTTC
CASSLGTGAETQYF
>TRBV7-2|TRBD1|TRBJ1-5|NA
TGTGCCAGCAGCCAACAGGGGGGCATTAGCAATCAGCCCCAGCATTTT
CASSQQGGISNQPQHF
>TRBV28|NA|TRBJ1-4|NA
TGTGCCAGCAGTCCGACTCATGAGAATGAAAAACTGTTTTTT
CASSPTHENEKLFF
>TRBV3-1|NA|TRBJ2-2|many
TGTGCCAGCAGCCAAGAACCTCGGGGAGTCGGGGAGCTGTTTTTT
CASSQEPRGVGELFF
>TRBV28|NA|TRBJ1-5|NA
TGTGCCAGCAGTTTAGGAGGGGGGATGAATCAGCCCCAGCATTTT
CASSLGGGMNQPQHF
>TRBV12-3/TRBV12-4|TRBD1|TRBJ1-6|many
TGTGCCAGCAGTTTCCCAGGGGGTTATTCACCCCTCCACTTT
CASSFPGGYSPLHF
>TRBV9|NA|TRBJ1-5|NA
TGTGCCAGCAGCGTAGATGGCGGGAGCAATCAGCCCCAGCATTTT
CASSVDGGSNQPQHF
>TRBV12-3/TRBV12-4|NA|TRBJ1-2|few
TGTGCCAGCAGTTTAAGCAGCTACTATGGCTACACCTTC
CASSLSSYYGYTF
>TRBV4-3|NA|TRBJ2-5|NA
TGCGCCAGCAGCCAAGATGGGGCCGAAGAGACCCAGTACTTC
CASSQDGAEETQYF
>TRBV7-6|NA|TRBJ2-7|few
TGTGCCAGCAGCTCGGGACTGAACGAGCAGTACTTC
CASSSGLNEQYF
>TRBV6-2/TRBV6-3|NA|TRBJ1-1|many
TGTGCCGGAAAGAGGACAGCCAACACTGAAGCTTTCTTT
CAGKRTANTEAFF
>TRBV7-2|NA|TRBJ1-2|many
TGTGCCAGCAGCTCGACCGATCCTGTTTATGGCTACACCTTC
CASSSTDPVYGYTF
>TRBV20-1|NA|TRBJ1-1|many
TGCAGTGCTATGTCACCGGGACAAGGGAACACTGAAGCTTTCTTT
CSAMSPGQGNTEAFF
>TRBV5-4|NA|TRBJ1-2|few
TGTGCCAGCAGCCCACCGGGATGGGGGATAAGTGGCTACACCTTC
CASSPPGWGISGYTF
>TRBV14|NA|TRBJ2-7|NA
TGTGCCAGCAGCGTGATCGGACAAAGCTCCTACGAGCAGTACTTC
CASSVIGQSSYEQYF
>TRBV11-2|TRBD2|TRBJ2-1|few
TGTGCCAGCAGCTCGACCCCTCTAGCGGGGATCTACAATGAGCAGTTCTTC
CASSSTPLAGIYNEQFF
>TRBV6-5|NA|TRBJ2-1|many
TGTGCCAGCGGGAGGGGGAATGAGCAGTTCTTC
CASGRGNEQFF
>TRBV3-1|NA|TRBJ2-5|many
TGTGCCAGCAGCCATTTTGAGACTAGCCAAGAGACCCAGTACTTC
CASSHFETSQETQYF
>TRBV12-3/TRBV12-4|TRBD1|TRBJ1-3|NA
TGTGCCAGCAGTTGGGACAGGGCCTCCTCTGGAAACACCATATATTTT
CASSWDRASSGNTIYF